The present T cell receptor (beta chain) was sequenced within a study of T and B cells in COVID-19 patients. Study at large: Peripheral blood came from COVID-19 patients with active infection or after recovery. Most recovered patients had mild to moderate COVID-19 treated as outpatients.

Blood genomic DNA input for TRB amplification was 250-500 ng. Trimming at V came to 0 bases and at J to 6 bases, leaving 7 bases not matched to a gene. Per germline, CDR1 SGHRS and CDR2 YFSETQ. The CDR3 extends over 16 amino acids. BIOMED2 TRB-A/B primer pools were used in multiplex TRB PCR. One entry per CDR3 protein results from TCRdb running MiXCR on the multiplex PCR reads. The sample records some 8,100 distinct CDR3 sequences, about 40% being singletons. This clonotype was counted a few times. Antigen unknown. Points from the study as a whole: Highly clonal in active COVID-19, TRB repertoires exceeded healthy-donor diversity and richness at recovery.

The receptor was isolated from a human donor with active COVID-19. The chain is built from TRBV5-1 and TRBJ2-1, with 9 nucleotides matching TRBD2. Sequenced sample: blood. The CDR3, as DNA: TGCGCCAGCAGCTTGGGCGGGAGGGCCAGGGCCAATGAGCAGTTCTTC. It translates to CASSLGGRARANEQFF.